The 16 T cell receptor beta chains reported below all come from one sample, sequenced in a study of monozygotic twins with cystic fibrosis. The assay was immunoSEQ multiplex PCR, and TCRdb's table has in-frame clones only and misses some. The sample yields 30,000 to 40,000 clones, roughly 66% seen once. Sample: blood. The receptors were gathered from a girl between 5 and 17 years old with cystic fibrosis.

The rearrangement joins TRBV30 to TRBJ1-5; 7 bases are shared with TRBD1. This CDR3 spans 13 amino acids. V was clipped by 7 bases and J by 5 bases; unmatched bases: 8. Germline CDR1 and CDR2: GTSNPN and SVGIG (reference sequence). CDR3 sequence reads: CAFNRDRDQPQHF. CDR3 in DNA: TGTGCCTTCAATCGGGACAGAGATCAGCCCCAGCATTTT.

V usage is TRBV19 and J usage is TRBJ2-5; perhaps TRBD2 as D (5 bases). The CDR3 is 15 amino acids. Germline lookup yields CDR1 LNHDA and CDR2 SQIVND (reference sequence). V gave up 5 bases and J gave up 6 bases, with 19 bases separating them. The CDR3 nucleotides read TGTGCCAGTAGTCCAGCGGACTTGGGCGGGCAGACCCAGTACTTC. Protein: CASSPADLGGQTQYF.

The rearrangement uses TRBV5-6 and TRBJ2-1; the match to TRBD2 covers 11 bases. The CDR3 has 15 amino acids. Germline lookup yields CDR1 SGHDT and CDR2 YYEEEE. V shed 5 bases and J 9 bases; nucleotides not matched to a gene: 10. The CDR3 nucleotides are TGTGCCAGCAGGGGACTAGCGGACAGGGGCACTGAGCAGTTCTTC. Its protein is CASRGLADRGTEQFF.

Here the CDR3 reads CASSVDARTDTQYF. Written as DNA, the CDR3 is TGTGCCAGCAGCGTAGACGCGCGCACAGATACGCAGTATTTT. The J gene is TRBJ2-3, the V gene TRBV9; D uncertain. The CDR3 loop spans 14 amino acids. Trimming stripped 0 bases from V and 1 base from J, with 6 bases between. Germline loops: CDR1 SGDLS, CDR2 YYNGEE.

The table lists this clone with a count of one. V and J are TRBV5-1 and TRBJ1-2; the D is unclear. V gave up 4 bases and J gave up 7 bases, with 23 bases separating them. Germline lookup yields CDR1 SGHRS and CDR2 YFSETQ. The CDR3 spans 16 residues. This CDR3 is CASSTPDHFPPGGYTF. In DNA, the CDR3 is TGCGCCAGCAGCACACCGGACCATTTCCCTCCGGGTGGCTACACCTTC.

CDR3 nucleotide sequence: TGTGCCAGCAGAGGGACCAGCCCCAATGAGCAGTTCTTC. Its protein is CASRGTSPNEQFF. The gene calls are TRBV9 and TRBJ2-1, with D perhaps matching TRBD1 or TRBD2 (5 bases each). CDR3 length equals 13 residues. Germline V gene data show CDR1 as SGDLS and CDR2 as YYNGEE. Between the trimmed V and J ends, which lost 5 bases and 6 bases, there was a span of 12 bases.

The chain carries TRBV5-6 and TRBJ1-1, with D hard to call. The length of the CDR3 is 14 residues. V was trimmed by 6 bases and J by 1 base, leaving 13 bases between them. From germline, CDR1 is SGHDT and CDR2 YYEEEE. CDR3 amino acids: CASKQERANTEAFF. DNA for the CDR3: TGTGCCAGCAAGCAGGAGAGGGCGAACACTGAAGCTTTCTTT.

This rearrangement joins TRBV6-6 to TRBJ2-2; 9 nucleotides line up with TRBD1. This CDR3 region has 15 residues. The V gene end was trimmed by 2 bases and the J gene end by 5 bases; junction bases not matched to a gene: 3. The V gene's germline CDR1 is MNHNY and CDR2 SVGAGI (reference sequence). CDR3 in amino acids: CASSYGDRVTGELFF. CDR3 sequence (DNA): TGTGCCAGCAGTTACGGGGACAGGGTTACCGGGGAGCTGTTTTTT.

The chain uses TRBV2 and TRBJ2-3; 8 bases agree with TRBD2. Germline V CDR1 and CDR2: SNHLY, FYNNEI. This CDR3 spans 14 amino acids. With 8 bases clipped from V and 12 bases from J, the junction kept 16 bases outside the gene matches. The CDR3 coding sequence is TGTGCCAGCGAAGTCTCATTGCTCCGGGAGGGCCAGTATTTT. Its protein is CASEVSLLREGQYF. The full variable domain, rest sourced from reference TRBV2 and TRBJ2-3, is EPEVTQTPSHQVTQMGQEVILRCVPISNHLYFYWYRQILGQKVEFLVSFYNNEISEKSEIFDDQFSVERPDGSNFTLKIRSTKLEDSAMYFCASEVSLLREGQYFGPGTRLTVL.

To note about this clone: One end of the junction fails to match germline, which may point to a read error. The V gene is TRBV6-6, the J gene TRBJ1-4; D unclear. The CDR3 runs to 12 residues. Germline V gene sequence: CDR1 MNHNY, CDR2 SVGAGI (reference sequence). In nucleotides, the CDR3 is TGTGCCAGCAGTTACTCGCCGACGGAACTCTTTTTT. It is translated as CASSYSPTELFF.

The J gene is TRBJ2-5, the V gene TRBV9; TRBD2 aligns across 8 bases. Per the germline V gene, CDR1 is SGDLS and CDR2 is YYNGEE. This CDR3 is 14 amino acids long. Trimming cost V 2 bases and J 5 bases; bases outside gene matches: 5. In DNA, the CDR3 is TGTGCCAGCAGCGTTAGTACTAGCGGTGAGACCCAGTACTTC. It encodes CASSVSTSGETQYF.

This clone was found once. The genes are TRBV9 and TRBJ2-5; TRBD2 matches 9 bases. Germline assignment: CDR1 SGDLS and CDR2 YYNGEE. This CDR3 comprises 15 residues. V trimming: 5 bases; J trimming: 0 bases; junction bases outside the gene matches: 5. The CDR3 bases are TGTGCCAGCAGTCCAGCGGGAGGACACCAAGAGACCCAGTACTTC. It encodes CASSPAGGHQETQYF.

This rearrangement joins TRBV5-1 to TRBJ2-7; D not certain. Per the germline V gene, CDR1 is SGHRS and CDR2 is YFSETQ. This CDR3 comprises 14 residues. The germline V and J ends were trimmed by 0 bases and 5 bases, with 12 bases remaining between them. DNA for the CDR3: TGCGCCAGCAGCTTGGTAGGGTACACCCACGAGCAGTACTTC. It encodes CASSLVGYTHEQYF. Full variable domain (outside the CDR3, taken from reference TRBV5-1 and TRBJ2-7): KAGVTQTPRYLIKTRGQQVTLSCSPISGHRSVSWYQQTPGQGLQFLFEYFSETQRNKGNFPGRFSGRQFSNSRSEMNVSTLELGDSALYLCASSLVGYTHEQYFGPGTRLTVT.

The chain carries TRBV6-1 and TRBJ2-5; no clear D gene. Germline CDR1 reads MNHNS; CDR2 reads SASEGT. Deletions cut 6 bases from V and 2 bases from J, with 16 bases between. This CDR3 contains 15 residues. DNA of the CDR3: TGTGCCAGCAGCCGAGGACGGACCTTTCAAGAGACCCAGTACTTC. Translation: CASSRGRTFQETQYF.

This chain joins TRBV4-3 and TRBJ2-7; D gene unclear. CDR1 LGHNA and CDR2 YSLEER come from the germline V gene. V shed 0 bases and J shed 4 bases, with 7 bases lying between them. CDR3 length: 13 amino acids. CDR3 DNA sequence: TGCGCCAGCAGCCAAGATTTCGGTTACGAGCAGTACTTC. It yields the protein CASSQDFGYEQYF.

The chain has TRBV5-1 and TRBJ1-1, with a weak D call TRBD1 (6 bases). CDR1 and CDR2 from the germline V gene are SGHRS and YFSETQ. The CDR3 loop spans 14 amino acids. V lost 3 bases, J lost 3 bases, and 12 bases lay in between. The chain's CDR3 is CASSSGTLYTEAFF. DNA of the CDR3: TGCGCCAGCAGCTCCGGGACACTATACACTGAAGCTTTCTTT. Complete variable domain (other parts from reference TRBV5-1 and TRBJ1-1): KAGVTQTPRYLIKTRGQQVTLSCSPISGHRSVSWYQQTPGQGLQFLFEYFSETQRNKGNFPGRFSGRQFSNSRSEMNVSTLELGDSALYLCASSSGTLYTEAFFGQGTRLTVV.